Listed below are T cell receptor beta chains from one sample, sequenced in a study of T-cell memory formation after mild COVID-19. TCRdb used MiXCR to reprocess the 5' RACE reads, holding one entry per CDR3 protein. The sample lists around 160,000 distinct CDR3 sequences, more than 9% occurring once. The sequenced material came from PBMCs or a T cell subset sorted from them (not recorded which). These receptors all stem from a man younger than 30 who had mild COVID-19 (a few samples of this study predate the infection). Cell type and time point are not known. Each CDR3 is given with its conserved first and last residue. A D gene is named only where the DNA matches it firmly. Clone size appears in some rows only: once, few, many, or a class for an expanded clone.

J: TRBJ1-2; V: TRBV3-1; size: .; D: .; CDR3: CASSQVGAGGYTF; DNA: TGTGCCAGCAGCCAAGTGGGAGCCGGTGGCTACACCTTC
J: TRBJ2-5; V: TRBV20-1; size: .; D: .; CDR3: CSARLWEETQYF; DNA: TGCAGTGCACGCCTTTGGGAAGAGACCCAGTACTTC
J: TRBJ2-2; V: TRBV4-3; size: few; D: .; CDR3: CASSPRQEAGELFF; DNA: TGCGCCAGCAGCCCCCGACAGGAAGCCGGGGAGCTGTTTTTT
J: TRBJ2-3; V: TRBV7-9; size: many; D: TRBD2; CDR3: CASASGTSGGAIRATQYF; DNA: TGTGCCAGCGCCTCCGGGACTAGCGGGGGGGCCATACGAGCTACGCAGTATTTT
J: TRBJ2-2; V: TRBV4-3; size: many; D: TRBD2; CDR3: CASSQETGTSGEDGELFF; DNA: TGCGCCAGCAGCCAGGAAACCGGGACTAGCGGGGAGGACGGGGAGCTGTTTTTT
J: TRBJ1-4; V: TRBV7-2; size: many; D: .; CDR3: CASSLAGARGEKLFF; DNA: TGTGCCAGCAGCTTAGCCGGGGCGCGGGGCGAAAAACTGTTTTTT
J: TRBJ2-5; V: TRBV10-2; size: few; D: TRBD2; CDR3: CASSALKRGGETQYF; DNA: TGCGCCAGCAGTGCCCTCAAGCGGGGGGGTGAGACCCAGTACTTC
J: TRBJ2-2; V: TRBV5-1; size: few; D: .; CDR3: CASSLGTVNTGELFF; DNA: TGCGCCAGCAGCTTGGGGACAGTAAACACCGGGGAGCTGTTTTTT
J: TRBJ1-5; V: TRBV6-5; size: .; D: .; CDR3: CASSPDPLRGSLSNQPQHF; DNA: TGTGCCAGCAGCCCGGACCCCCTCAGGGGCTCCCTTAGCAATCAGCCCCAGCATTTT
J: TRBJ2-3; V: TRBV11-2; size: many; D: .; CDR3: CASSLGATDTQYF; DNA: TGTGCCAGCAGCTTAGGGGCCACAGATACGCAGTATTTT
J: TRBJ2-7; V: TRBV6-2/TRBV6-3; size: .; D: .; CDR3: CASSYSGGGPVSYEQYF; DNA: TGTGCCAGCAGTTACTCGGGCGGGGGCCCCGTCTCCTACGAGCAGTACTTC
J: TRBJ1-4; V: TRBV7-9; size: .; D: TRBD1; CDR3: CASSPNRGTNEKLFF; DNA: TGTGCCAGCAGCCCGAACAGGGGTACTAATGAAAAACTGTTTTTT
J: TRBJ2-3; V: TRBV28; size: few; D: TRBD1; CDR3: CASSLGQGTQYF; DNA: TGTGCCAGCAGCCTCGGACAGGGCACGCAGTATTTT
J: TRBJ1-6; V: TRBV12-3/TRBV12-4; size: .; D: .; CDR3: CASSLRHLSPLHF; DNA: TGTGCCAGCAGTCTCAGACATCTATCACCCCTCCACTTT
J: TRBJ2-1; V: TRBV24-1; size: many; D: .; CDR3: CATSDFFLNEQFF; DNA: TGTGCCACCAGTGATTTCTTCCTCAATGAGCAGTTCTTC
J: TRBJ1-5; V: TRBV18; size: .; D: .; CDR3: CASSAGSFNQPQHF; DNA: TGTGCCAGCTCAGCCGGGTCCTTCAATCAGCCCCAGCATTTT
J: TRBJ2-1; V: TRBV4-2; size: few; D: TRBD1; CDR3: CASSQEFGTEYNEQFF; DNA: TGTGCCAGCAGCCAAGAGTTCGGGACAGAATACAATGAGCAGTTCTTC
J: TRBJ2-5; V: TRBV7-2; size: many; D: TRBD1; CDR3: CASSRDRYQETQYF; DNA: TGTGCCAGCAGCCGGGACAGGTACCAAGAGACCCAGTACTTC